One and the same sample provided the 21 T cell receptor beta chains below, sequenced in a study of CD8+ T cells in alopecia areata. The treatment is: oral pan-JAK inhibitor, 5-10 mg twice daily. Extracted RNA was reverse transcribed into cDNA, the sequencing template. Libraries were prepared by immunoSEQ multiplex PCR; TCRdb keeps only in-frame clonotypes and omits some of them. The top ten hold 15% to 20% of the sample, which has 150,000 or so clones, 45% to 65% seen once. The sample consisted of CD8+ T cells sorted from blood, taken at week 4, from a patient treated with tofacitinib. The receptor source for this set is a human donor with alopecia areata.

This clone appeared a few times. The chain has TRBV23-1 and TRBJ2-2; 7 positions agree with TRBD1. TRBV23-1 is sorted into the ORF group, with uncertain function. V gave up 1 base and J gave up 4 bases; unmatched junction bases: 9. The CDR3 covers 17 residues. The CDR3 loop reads CASSQCCKQGCTGELFF. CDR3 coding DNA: TGCGCCAGCAGTCAATGTTGTAAACAGGGGTGCACCGGGGAGCTGTTTTTT.

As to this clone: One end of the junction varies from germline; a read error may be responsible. CDR3 DNA: TGTGCCGGCAGCGGGGGCGCTAACTATGGCTACACCTTC. Amino acid sequence: CAGSGGANYGYTF. The V gene is TRBV7-9, the J gene TRBJ1-2; tentative D call: TRBD1 (6 bases). The CDR3 runs to 13 residues. In germline, CDR1 is SEHNR, CDR2 FQNEAQ (reference sequence).

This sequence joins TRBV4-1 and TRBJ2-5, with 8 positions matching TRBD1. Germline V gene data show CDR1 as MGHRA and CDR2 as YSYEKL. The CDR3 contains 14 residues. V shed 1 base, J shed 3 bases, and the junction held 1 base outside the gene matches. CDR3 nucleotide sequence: TGCGCCAGCAGCCAAGTGGACAGGGAAGAGACCCAGTACTTC. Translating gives CASSQVDREETQYF.

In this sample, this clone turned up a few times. The CDR3 reads CSVEGGDHGYTF. CDR3 nucleotide sequence: TGCAGCGTTGAAGGAGGGGATCATGGCTACACCTTC. The chain links TRBV29-1 to TRBJ1-2, with D tentatively TRBD1 (5 bases). Germline V gene data show CDR1 as SQVTM and CDR2 as ANQGSEA. The CDR3 extends over 12 amino acids. V dropped 1 base and J dropped 6 bases, with 9 bases sitting between them.

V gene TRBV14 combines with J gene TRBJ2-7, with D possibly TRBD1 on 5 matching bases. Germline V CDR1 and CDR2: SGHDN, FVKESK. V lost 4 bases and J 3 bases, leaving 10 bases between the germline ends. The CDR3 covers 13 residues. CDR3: CASSRRQLYEQYF. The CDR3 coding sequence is TGTGCCAGCAGCCGACGACAGCTCTACGAGCAGTACTTC.

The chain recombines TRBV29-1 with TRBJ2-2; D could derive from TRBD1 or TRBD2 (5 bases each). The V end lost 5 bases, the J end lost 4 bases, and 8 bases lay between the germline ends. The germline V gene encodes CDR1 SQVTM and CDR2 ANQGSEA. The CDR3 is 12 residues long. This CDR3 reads CSVFGTTGELFF. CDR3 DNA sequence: TGCAGCGTTTTCGGGACCACCGGGGAGCTGTTTTTT.

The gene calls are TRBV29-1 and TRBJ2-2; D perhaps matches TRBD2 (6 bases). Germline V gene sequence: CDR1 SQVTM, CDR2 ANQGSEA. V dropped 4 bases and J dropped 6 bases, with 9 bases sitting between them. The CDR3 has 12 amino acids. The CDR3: CSVVEGSGELFF. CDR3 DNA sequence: TGCAGCGTTGTGGAGGGCTCCGGGGAGCTGTTTTTT.

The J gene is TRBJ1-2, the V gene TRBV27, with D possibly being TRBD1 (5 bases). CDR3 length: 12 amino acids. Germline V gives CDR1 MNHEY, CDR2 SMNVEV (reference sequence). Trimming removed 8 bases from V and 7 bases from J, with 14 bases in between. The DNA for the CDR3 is TGTGCCAGCTCGGGGGTGGGTGTTGGCTACACCTTC. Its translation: CASSGVGVGYTF.

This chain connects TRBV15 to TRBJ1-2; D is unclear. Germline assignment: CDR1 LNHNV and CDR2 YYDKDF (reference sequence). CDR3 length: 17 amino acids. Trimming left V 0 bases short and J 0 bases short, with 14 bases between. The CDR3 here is CATSRDWEQEANYGYTF. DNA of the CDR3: TGTGCCACCAGCAGAGATTGGGAGCAGGAAGCTAACTATGGCTACACCTTC.

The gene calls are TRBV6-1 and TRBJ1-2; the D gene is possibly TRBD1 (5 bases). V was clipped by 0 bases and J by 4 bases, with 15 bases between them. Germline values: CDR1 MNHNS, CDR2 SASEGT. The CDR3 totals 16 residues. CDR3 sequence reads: CASSEADGGTVYGYTF. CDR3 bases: TGTGCCAGCAGTGAAGCTGACGGGGGGACCGTCTATGGCTACACCTTC.

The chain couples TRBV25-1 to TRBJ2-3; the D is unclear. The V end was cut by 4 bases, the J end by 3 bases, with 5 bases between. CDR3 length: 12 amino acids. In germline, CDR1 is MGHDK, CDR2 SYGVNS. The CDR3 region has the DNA TGTGCCAGCAGTGTAGTAACAGATACGCAGTATTTT. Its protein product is CASSVVTDTQYF. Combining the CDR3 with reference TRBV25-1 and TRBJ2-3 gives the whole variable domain EADIYQTPRYLVIGTGKKITLECSQTMGHDKMYWYQQDPGMELHLIHYSYGVNSTEKGDLSSESTVSRIRTEHFPLTLESARPSHTSQYLCASSVVTDTQYFGPGTRLTVL.

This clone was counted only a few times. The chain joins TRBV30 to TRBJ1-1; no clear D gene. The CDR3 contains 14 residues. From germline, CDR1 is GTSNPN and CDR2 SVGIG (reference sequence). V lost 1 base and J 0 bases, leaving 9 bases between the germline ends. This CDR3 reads CAWSELQLNTEAFF. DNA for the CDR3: TGTGCCTGGAGTGAACTACAGCTGAACACTGAAGCTTTCTTT. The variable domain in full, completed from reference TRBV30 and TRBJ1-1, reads SQTIHQWPATLVQPVGSPLSLECTVEGTSNPNLYWYRQAAGRGLQLLFYSVGIGQISSEVPQNLSASRPQDRQFILSSKKLLLSDSGFYLCAWSELQLNTEAFFGQGTRLTVV.

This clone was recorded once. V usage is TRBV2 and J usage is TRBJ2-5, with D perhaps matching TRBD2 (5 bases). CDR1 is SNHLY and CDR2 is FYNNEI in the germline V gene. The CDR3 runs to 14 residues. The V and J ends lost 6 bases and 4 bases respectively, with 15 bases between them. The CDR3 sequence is CASRGREPRETQYF. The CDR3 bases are TGTGCCAGCAGAGGCCGGGAACCACGAGAGACCCAGTACTTC.

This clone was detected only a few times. CDR3 loop: CAWSATSGGAFHNEQFF. The DNA of the CDR3 is TGTGCCTGGAGTGCGACTAGCGGGGGGGCCTTCCATAATGAGCAGTTCTTC. V and J are TRBV30 and TRBJ2-1; 14 bases map to TRBD2. This CDR3 contains 17 residues. V trimming: 1 base; J trimming: 7 bases; junction bases outside the gene matches: 9. Germline V gene lookup returns CDR1 GTSNPN and CDR2 SVGIG (reference sequence).

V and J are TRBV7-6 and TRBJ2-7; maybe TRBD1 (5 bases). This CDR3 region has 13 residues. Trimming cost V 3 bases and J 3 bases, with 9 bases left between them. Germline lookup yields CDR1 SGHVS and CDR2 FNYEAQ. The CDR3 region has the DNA TGTGCCAGCAGCTTGGGGCAGGTCTACGAGCAGTACTTC. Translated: CASSLGQVYEQYF.

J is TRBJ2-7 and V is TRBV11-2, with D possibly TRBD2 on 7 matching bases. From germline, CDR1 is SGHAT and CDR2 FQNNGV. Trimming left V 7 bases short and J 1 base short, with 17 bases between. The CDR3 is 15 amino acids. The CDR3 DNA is TGTGCCAGCACTCCCGGCGGGGGCGCTTCCTACGAGCAGTACTTC. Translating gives CASTPGGGASYEQYF.

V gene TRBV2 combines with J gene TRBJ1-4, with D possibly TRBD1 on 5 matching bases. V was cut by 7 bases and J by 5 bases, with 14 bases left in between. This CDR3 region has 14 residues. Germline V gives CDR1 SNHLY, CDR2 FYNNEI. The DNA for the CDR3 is TGTGCCAGCACAGAGGGAGGGGAAAATGAAAAACTGTTTTTT. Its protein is CASTEGGENEKLFF.

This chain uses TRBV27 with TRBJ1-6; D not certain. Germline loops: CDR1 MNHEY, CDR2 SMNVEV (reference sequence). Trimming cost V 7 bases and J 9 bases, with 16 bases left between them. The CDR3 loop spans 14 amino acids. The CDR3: CASTPGGSGSPLHF. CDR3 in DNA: TGTGCCAGCACTCCAGGCGGATCAGGTTCACCCCTCCACTTT.

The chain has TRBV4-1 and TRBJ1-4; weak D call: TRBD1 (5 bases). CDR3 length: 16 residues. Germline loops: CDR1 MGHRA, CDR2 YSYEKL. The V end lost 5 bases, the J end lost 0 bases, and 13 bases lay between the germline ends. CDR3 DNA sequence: TGCGCCAGCAGCGAGAGACAGCGTGCAACTAATGAAAAACTGTTTTTT. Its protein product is CASSERQRATNEKLFF.

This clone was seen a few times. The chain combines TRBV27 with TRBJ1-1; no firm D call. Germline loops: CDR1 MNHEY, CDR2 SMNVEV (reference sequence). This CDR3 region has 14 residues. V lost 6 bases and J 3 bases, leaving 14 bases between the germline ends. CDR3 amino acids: CASRLETWDTEAFF. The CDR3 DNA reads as TGTGCCAGCAGATTGGAAACCTGGGACACTGAAGCTTTCTTT.

The CDR3 protein is CASSETGFNTEAFF. CDR3 DNA sequence: TGTGCCAGCTCCGAAACAGGGTTTAACACTGAAGCTTTCTTT. V gene TRBV2 combines with J gene TRBJ1-1, with TRBD1 as a possible D gene (6 bases). Trimming took off 8 bases at V and 2 bases at J, with 15 bases between the two ends. This CDR3 is 14 amino acids long. Germline loops: CDR1 SNHLY, CDR2 FYNNEI.